This T cell receptor (beta chain) was found in a study of OX40 agonist ivuxolimab in advanced cancers. Overall study findings and caveats: The mean number of expanded clones was higher in CD8+ T cells than in CD4+. What antigens the expanded peripheral T cells recognized was never established. Relatively little clonal expansion, among the lowest observed, appeared in partial responders at 0.1-3.0 mg/kg.

Remarks on this clone: Its target is not known.

The repertoire was sequenced with immunoSEQ multiplex PCR; TCRdb's copy has only in-frame clones and lacks some. The sample includes tens of thousands of clones, around 89% of them seen just once. The length of the CDR3 is 15 residues. V lost 3 bases and J lost 2, with 14 bases in between. Germline CDR1 and CDR2: MNHNS and SASEGT. The receptor comes from an adult with an advanced solid tumor such as melanoma, head and neck, liver or kidney cancer. The chain uses TRBV6-1 and TRBJ2-7; possible D gene TRBD1, 6 bases. Sequences were derived from CD4+ or CD8+ T cells sorted from blood, sampled in a trial of the OX40 agonist ivuxolimab. CDR3 in DNA: TGTGCCAGCAGTGATGGTGTAGGACAGACCTACGAGCAGTACTTC. Translating it yields CASSDGVGQTYEQYF.